This record concerns one T cell receptor (beta chain) sequence. Under the authors' procedure: Amplified reference gene primers provided the basis for estimating nucleated cell counts. The table came from immunoSEQ multiplex PCR; TCRdb's copy has only in-frame clones and leaves some out. V and J calls and clone size are given by that table; D and trimming were obtained from the DNA. The sample carries 68,000 or so clones, about 86% recorded once. The entry originates in a study of blood T cell repertoires in COVID-19. V was shortened by 3 bases and J by 6 bases, with 16 bases between the two germline ends. Germline values: CDR1 MGHDK, CDR2 SYGVNS. The CDR3 is made up of 15 amino acids.

This receptor was taken from a man between 45 and 60 years old with acute or convalescent COVID-19. The rearrangement uses TRBV25-1 and TRBJ2-3; D possibly corresponds to TRBD1 (7 bases). Sequencing was done on a sample of peripheral blood. The CDR3 reads CASSEEGTAYDTQYF. For the CDR3, the DNA is TGTGCCAGCAGTGAGGAGGGGACAGCTTACGATACGCAGTATTTT.